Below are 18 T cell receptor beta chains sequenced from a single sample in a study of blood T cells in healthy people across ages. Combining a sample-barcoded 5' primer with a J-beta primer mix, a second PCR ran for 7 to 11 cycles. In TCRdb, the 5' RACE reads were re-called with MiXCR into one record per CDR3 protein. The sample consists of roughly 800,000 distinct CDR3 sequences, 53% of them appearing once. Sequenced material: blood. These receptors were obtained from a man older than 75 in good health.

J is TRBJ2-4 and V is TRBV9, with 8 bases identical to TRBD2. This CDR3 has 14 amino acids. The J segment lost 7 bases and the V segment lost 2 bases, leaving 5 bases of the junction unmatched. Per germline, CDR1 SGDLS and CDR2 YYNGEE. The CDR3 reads CASSVGTSRNIQYF. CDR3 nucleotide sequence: TGTGCCAGCAGCGTGGGGACTAGTCGCAACATTCAGTACTTC.

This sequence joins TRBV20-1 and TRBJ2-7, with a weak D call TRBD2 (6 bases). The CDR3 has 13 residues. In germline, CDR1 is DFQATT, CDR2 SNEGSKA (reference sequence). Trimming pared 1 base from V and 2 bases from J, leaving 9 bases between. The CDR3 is CSARGRGPYEQYF. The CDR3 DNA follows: TGCAGTGCTAGAGGGAGGGGCCCCTACGAGCAGTACTTC.

The CDR3 coding sequence is TGTGCCAGCAGCCCCGGTCGGCCGGGACTAGCGGGCTCCGAGCAGTACTTC. Its translation is CASSPGRPGLAGSEQYF. The V and J genes are TRBV7-2 and TRBJ2-7; 12 nucleotides agree with TRBD2. Germline CDR1 SGHTA, CDR2 FQGNSA. The CDR3 spans 17 residues. V lost 5 bases to trimming and J lost 6 bases; unmatched junction nucleotides: 14.

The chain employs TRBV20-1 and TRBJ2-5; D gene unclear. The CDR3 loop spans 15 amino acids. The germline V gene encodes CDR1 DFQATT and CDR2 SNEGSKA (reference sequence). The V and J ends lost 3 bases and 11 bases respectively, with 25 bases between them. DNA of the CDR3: TGCAGTGCTAGTGCGGCCCACAGTAGGTACAATGAGCAGTACTTC. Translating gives CSASAAHSRYNEQYF.

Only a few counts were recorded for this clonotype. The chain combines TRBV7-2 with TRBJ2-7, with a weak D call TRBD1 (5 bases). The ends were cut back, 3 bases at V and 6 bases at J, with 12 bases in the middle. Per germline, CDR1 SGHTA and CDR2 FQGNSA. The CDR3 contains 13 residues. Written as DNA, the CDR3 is TGTGCCAGCAGCTTTAGCAGGGCTTCCGAGCAGTACTTC. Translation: CASSFSRASEQYF.

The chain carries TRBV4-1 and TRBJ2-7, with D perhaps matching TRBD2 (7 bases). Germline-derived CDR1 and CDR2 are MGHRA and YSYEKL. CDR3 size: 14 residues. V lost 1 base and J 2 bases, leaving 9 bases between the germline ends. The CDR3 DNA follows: TGCGCCAGCAGCCAAGCGGGGGGCACCTACGAGCAGTACTTC. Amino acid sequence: CASSQAGGTYEQYF.

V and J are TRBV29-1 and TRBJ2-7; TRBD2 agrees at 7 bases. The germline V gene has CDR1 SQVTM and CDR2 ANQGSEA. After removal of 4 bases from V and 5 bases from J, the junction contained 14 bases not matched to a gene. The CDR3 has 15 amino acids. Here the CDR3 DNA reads TGCAGCGTTGTACTTTTCGGGGGAGGGATCAACGAGCAGTACTTC. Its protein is CSVVLFGGGINEQYF.

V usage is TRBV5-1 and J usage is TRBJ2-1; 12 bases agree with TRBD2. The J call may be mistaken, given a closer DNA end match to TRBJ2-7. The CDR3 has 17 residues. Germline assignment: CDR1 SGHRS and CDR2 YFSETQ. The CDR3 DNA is TGCGCCAGCAGCTCACCGACTAGCGGGAGAACCTACAATGAGCAGTACTTC. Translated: CASSSPTSGRTYNEQYF.

Here the CDR3 reads CASSQGEQVNQPQHF. CDR3 coding DNA: TGTGCCAGCAGCCAAGGGGAACAGGTCAATCAGCCCCAGCATTTT. The rearrangement links TRBV4-2 to TRBJ1-5; a possible D gene is TRBD1 (5 bases). Trimming stripped 1 base from V and 3 bases from J, with 10 bases between. CDR3 length: 15 amino acids. Germline CDR1 and CDR2: LGHNA and YNFKEQ.

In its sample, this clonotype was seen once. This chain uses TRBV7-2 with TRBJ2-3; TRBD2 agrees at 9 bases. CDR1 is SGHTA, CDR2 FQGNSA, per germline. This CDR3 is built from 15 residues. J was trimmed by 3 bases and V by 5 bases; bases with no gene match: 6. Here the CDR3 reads CTSSLSGRGTDTQYF. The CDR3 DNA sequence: TGTACCAGCAGCCTTAGCGGGAGAGGGACAGATACGCAGTATTTT.

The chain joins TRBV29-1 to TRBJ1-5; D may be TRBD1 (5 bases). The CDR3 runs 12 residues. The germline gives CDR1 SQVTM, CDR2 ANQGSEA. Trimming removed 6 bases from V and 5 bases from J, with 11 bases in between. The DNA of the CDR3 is TGCAGCGTCGGGACCTGGGATCAGCCCCAGCATTTT. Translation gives CSVGTWDQPQHF.

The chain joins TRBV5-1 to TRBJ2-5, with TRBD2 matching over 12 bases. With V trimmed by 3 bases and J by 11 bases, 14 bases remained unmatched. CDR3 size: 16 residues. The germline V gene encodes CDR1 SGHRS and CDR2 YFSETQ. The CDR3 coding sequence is TGCGCCAGCAGCTCTCTGACTAGCGGGGGCTCGGGGGAGCAGTACTTC. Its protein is CASSSLTSGGSGEQYF.

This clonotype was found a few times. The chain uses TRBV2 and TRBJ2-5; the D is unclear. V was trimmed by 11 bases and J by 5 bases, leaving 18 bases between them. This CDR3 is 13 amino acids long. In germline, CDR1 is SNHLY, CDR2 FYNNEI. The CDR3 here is CACKWTPNETQYF. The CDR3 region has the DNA TGTGCCTGCAAATGGACGCCCAACGAGACCCAGTACTTC. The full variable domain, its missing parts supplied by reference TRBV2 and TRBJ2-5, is EPEVTQTPSHQVTQMGQEVILRCVPISNHLYFYWYRQILGQKVEFLVSFYNNEISEKSEIFDDQFSVERPDGSNFTLKIRSTKLEDSAMYFCACKWTPNETQYFGPGTRLLVL.

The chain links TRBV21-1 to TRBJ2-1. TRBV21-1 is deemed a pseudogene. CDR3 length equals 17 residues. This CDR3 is CASSKGCGGIPYNEQFF. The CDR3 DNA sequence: TGTGCCAGCAGCAAAGGGTGTGGGGGGATCCCCTACAATGAGCAGTTCTTC.

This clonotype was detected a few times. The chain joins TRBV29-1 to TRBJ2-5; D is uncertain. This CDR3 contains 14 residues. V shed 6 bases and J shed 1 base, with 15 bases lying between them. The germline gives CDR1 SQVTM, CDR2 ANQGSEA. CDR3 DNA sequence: TGCAGCGTCCGCCGCGGTAGCTCCCAAGAGACCCAGTACTTC. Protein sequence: CSVRRGSSQETQYF.

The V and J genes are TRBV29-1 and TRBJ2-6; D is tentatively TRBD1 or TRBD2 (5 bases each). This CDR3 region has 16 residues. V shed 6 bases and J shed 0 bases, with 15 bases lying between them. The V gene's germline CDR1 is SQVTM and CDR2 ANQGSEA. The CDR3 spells CSVDGDGRSGANVLTF. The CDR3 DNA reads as TGCAGCGTCGATGGGGACGGCCGCTCTGGGGCCAACGTCCTGACTTTC.

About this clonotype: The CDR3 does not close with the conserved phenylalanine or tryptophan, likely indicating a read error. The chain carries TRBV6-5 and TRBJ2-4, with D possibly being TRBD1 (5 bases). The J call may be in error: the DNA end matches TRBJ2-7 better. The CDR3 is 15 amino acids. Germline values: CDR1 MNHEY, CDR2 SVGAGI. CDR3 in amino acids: CASSYSNQGKNEQYI. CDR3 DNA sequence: TGTGCCAGCAGTTACTCGAACCAGGGAAAGAACGAGCAGTACATC.

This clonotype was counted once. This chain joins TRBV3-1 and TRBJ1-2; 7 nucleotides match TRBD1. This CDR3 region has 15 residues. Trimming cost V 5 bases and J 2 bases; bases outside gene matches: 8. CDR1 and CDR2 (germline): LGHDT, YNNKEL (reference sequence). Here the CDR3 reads CASSYRTGFNYGYTF. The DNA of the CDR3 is TGTGCCAGCAGCTACCGGACAGGATTCAACTATGGCTACACCTTC.